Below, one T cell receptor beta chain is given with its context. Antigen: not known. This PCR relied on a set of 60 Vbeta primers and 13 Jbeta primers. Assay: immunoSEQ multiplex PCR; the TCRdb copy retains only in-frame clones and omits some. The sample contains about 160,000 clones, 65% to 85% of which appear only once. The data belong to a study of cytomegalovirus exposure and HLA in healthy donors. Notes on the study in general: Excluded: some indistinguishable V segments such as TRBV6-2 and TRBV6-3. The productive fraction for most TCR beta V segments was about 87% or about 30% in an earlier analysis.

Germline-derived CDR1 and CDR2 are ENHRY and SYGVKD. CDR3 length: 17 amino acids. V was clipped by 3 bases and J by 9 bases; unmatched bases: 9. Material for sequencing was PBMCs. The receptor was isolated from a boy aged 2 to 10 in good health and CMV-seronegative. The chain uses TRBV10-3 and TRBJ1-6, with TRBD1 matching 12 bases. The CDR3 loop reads CAISDRDRGQRTSPLHF. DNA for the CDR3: TGTGCCATCAGTGACCGGGACAGGGGGCAACGGACTTCACCCCTCCACTTT.